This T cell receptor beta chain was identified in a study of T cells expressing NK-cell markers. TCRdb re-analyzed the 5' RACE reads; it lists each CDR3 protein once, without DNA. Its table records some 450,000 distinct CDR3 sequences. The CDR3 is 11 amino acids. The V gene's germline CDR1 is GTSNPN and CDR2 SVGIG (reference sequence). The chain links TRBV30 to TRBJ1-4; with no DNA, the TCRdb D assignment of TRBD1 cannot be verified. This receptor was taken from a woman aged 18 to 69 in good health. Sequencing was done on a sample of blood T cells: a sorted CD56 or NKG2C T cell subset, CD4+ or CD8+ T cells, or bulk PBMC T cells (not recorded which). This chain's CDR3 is CAWSGDRVKFF.